The rows below give T cell receptor beta chains drawn from one sample of a study of cytomegalovirus exposure and HLA in healthy donors. Assay used: immunoSEQ multiplex PCR; TCRdb lists only in-frame clones, some missing. The table lists 100,000 to 150,000 clones, about 96% of them singletons. The sequencing input was PBMCs. Every receptor here comes from a man younger than 35 in good health and CMV-seronegative. The CDR3 runs from the conserved cysteine through the conserved F or W. Each record gives: clone size, V gene, J gene, D gene, CDR3 DNA, CDR3 protein. The D gene is left open where the match is weak. Size is stated for part of the rows, as once, few or many counts, or as a class when the clone is expanded.

clone_size: -; v_call: TRBV11-2; j_call: TRBJ1-1; d_call: -; cdr3_nt: TGTGCCAGCTTGGAGACGGGGAACACTGAAGCTTTCTTT; cdr3_aa: CASLETGNTEAFF
clone_size: -; v_call: TRBV27; j_call: TRBJ1-5; d_call: -; cdr3_nt: TGTGCCAGCAGTTTATCGGGGGGGGCTTATAGCAATCAGCCCCAGCATTTT; cdr3_aa: CASSLSGGAYSNQPQHF
clone_size: -; v_call: TRBV28; j_call: TRBJ2-6; d_call: -; cdr3_nt: TGTGCCAGCAGCCTGGGACATCGGTTATCCTCTGGGGCCAACGTCCTGACTTTC; cdr3_aa: CASSLGHRLSSGANVLTF
clone_size: -; v_call: TRBV2; j_call: TRBJ2-6; d_call: -; cdr3_nt: TGTGCCAGCAGTAGCACTGAGATGGCTGGGGCCAACGTCCTGACTTTC; cdr3_aa: CASSSTEMAGANVLTF
clone_size: few; v_call: TRBV25-1; j_call: TRBJ1-4; d_call: -; cdr3_nt: TGTGCCAGCAACGTAAATCAGGGAAGCGAAAAACTGTTTTTT; cdr3_aa: CASNVNQGSEKLFF
clone_size: -; v_call: TRBV9; j_call: TRBJ2-7; d_call: TRBD2; cdr3_nt: TGTGCCAGCAGTCGGGGACTAGCGGCCTACGAGCAGTACTTC; cdr3_aa: CASSRGLAAYEQYF
clone_size: -; v_call: TRBV5-6; j_call: TRBJ1-4; d_call: -; cdr3_nt: TGTGCCAGCAGCTTGTGGCAGGACTTGGGGGAAAAACTGTTTTTT; cdr3_aa: CASSLWQDLGEKLFF
clone_size: -; v_call: TRBV25-1; j_call: TRBJ2-1; d_call: TRBD2; cdr3_nt: TGTGCCAGGAATAAGGGACTAGCGGGACCTTACAATGAGCAGTTCTTC; cdr3_aa: CARNKGLAGPYNEQFF
clone_size: -; v_call: TRBV11-3; j_call: TRBJ2-3; d_call: TRBD2; cdr3_nt: TGTGCCAGCAGCTCAACTAGCGGGAGAGGATCAGATACGCAGTATTTT; cdr3_aa: CASSSTSGRGSDTQYF
clone_size: -; v_call: TRBV7-3; j_call: TRBJ2-7; d_call: TRBD1; cdr3_nt: TGTGCCAGCGCTGCGAACGTGGGGACAGGGGTCGAGCAGTACTTC; cdr3_aa: CASAANVGTGVEQYF
clone_size: once; v_call: TRBV19; j_call: TRBJ2-7; d_call: TRBD1; cdr3_nt: TGTGCCAGTTCAGAAGTGGACAGGATTAGGTACGAGCAGTACTTC; cdr3_aa: CASSEVDRIRYEQYF
clone_size: -; v_call: TRBV30; j_call: TRBJ2-7; d_call: TRBD1; cdr3_nt: TGTGCCTGGAGTGTACCTAAACAGGGGAGAGCCTACGAGCAGTACTTC; cdr3_aa: CAWSVPKQGRAYEQYF
clone_size: -; v_call: TRBV11-2; j_call: TRBJ2-2; d_call: TRBD2; cdr3_nt: TGTGCCAGCAGCCCCACCGGGAGGGCCAACACCGGGGAGCTGTTTTTT; cdr3_aa: CASSPTGRANTGELFF
clone_size: -; v_call: TRBV7-2; j_call: TRBJ1-5; d_call: -; cdr3_nt: TGTGCCAGCAGCCCCCGGGGGGGCAATAATCAGCCCCAGCATTTT; cdr3_aa: CASSPRGGNNQPQHF
clone_size: few; v_call: TRBV5-1; j_call: TRBJ1-2; d_call: TRBD1; cdr3_nt: TGCGCCAGCAGCCAAACAGGGGATAGCTATGGCTACACCTTC; cdr3_aa: CASSQTGDSYGYTF
clone_size: -; v_call: TRBV9; j_call: TRBJ1-2; d_call: -; cdr3_nt: TGTGCCAGCAGCGTAGGAGGGGGACGGTATGGCTACACCTTC; cdr3_aa: CASSVGGGRYGYTF
clone_size: -; v_call: TRBV15; j_call: TRBJ1-2; d_call: -; cdr3_nt: TGTGCCACCAGCAGAGAGGTTACAGGCGATGGCTACACCTTC; cdr3_aa: CATSREVTGDGYTF
clone_size: -; v_call: TRBV2; j_call: TRBJ2-7; d_call: TRBD2; cdr3_nt: TGTGCCAGCAGTGAAGCGCTACCAGGCGGGAGCGGGAGATCCTACGAGCAGTACTTC; cdr3_aa: CASSEALPGGSGRSYEQYF
clone_size: -; v_call: TRBV6-1; j_call: TRBJ2-3; d_call: TRBD2; cdr3_nt: TGTGCCAGCAAGTGGACTAGTCACACAGATACGCAGTATTTT; cdr3_aa: CASKWTSHTDTQYF
clone_size: -; v_call: TRBV25-1; j_call: TRBJ2-2; d_call: TRBD1; cdr3_nt: TGTGCCAGCAGTGAAGGGGACAGGGACACCGGGGAGCTGTTTTTT; cdr3_aa: CASSEGDRDTGELFF
clone_size: once; v_call: TRBV28; j_call: TRBJ2-3; d_call: TRBD1; cdr3_nt: TGTGCCAGCAGTCCCGCTGACAGGGGTTTCACAGATACGCAGTATTTT; cdr3_aa: CASSPADRGFTDTQYF
clone_size: many; v_call: TRBV27; j_call: TRBJ2-7; d_call: TRBD1; cdr3_nt: TGTGCCAGCCGGGACAGTGGGATCCCCGAGCAGTACTTC; cdr3_aa: CASRDSGIPEQYF
clone_size: -; v_call: TRBV27; j_call: TRBJ2-7; d_call: TRBD1; cdr3_nt: TGTGCCAGCAAGTATCGGGACAGGGGTGAGCAGTACTTC; cdr3_aa: CASKYRDRGEQYF
clone_size: -; v_call: TRBV7-3; j_call: TRBJ2-7; d_call: -; cdr3_nt: TGTGCCAGCAGCTTACAGGGGGGCCCCTCCTACGAGCAGTACTTC; cdr3_aa: CASSLQGGPSYEQYF
clone_size: -; v_call: TRBV5-1; j_call: TRBJ2-5; d_call: -; cdr3_nt: TGCGCCAGCAGCCCGGAACAGGGAGCGTCGGAGACCCAGTACTTC; cdr3_aa: CASSPEQGASETQYF
clone_size: -; v_call: TRBV27; j_call: TRBJ1-1; d_call: -; cdr3_nt: TGTGCCAGCAGTTTATTTTCGGGGGACGGCACTGAAGCTTTCTTT; cdr3_aa: CASSLFSGDGTEAFF
clone_size: -; v_call: TRBV9; j_call: TRBJ1-2; d_call: TRBD1; cdr3_nt: TGTGCCAGCAGCGTAGCCGGACAGGGTTTCTCTGGGAACTATGGCTACACCTTC; cdr3_aa: CASSVAGQGFSGNYGYTF
clone_size: -; v_call: TRBV11-3; j_call: TRBJ2-3; d_call: -; cdr3_nt: TGTGCCAGCAGCTTCGACAGGAGGGATACGCAGTATTTT; cdr3_aa: CASSFDRRDTQYF
clone_size: -; v_call: TRBV27; j_call: TRBJ1-1; d_call: -; cdr3_nt: TGTGCCAGCAGCATACCTAGTAGCACTGAAGCTTTCTTT; cdr3_aa: CASSIPSSTEAFF
clone_size: -; v_call: TRBV6-5; j_call: TRBJ2-7; d_call: -; cdr3_nt: TGTGCCAGCAGCCCAACTAGTGACAACCATTACGAGCAGTACTTC; cdr3_aa: CASSPTSDNHYEQYF
clone_size: -; v_call: TRBV27; j_call: TRBJ2-1; d_call: TRBD2; cdr3_nt: TGTGCCAGCAGTTTTCGTAGCGGGAGCTCCTACAATGAGCAGTTCTTC; cdr3_aa: CASSFRSGSSYNEQFF
clone_size: -; v_call: TRBV9; j_call: TRBJ2-1; d_call: TRBD2; cdr3_nt: TGTGCCAGCAGCCCGAGGGCTAGCGGGAGGGATGAGCAGTTCTTC; cdr3_aa: CASSPRASGRDEQFF
clone_size: -; v_call: TRBV19; j_call: TRBJ2-1; d_call: -; cdr3_nt: TGTGCCAGTAGTATGGTCAGCTCCTACAATGAGCAGTTCTTC; cdr3_aa: CASSMVSSYNEQFF
clone_size: -; v_call: TRBV4-1; j_call: TRBJ2-7; d_call: -; cdr3_nt: TGCGCCAGCAGCCAAGATTCCCCTTTCTCCTACGAGAGGCAGTACTTC; cdr3_aa: CASSQDSPFSYERQYF
clone_size: -; v_call: TRBV10-3; j_call: TRBJ2-1; d_call: TRBD1; cdr3_nt: TGTGCCATCAGTGACCTCGTTCGGGACAGGGGCAATGAGCAGTTCTTC; cdr3_aa: CAISDLVRDRGNEQFF
clone_size: -; v_call: TRBV7-9; j_call: TRBJ2-1; d_call: -; cdr3_nt: TGTGCCAGCAGGCGTTTACAAGCGGACGCCGAGTATGAGCAGTTCTTC; cdr3_aa: CASRRLQADAEYEQFF
clone_size: -; v_call: TRBV6-5; j_call: TRBJ2-1; d_call: -; cdr3_nt: TGTGCCAGCAGTTATGTCGCGGGCTTTGAGAATGAGCAGTTCTTC; cdr3_aa: CASSYVAGFENEQFF
clone_size: once; v_call: TRBV28; j_call: TRBJ1-1; d_call: TRBD1; cdr3_nt: TGTGCCAGCAGTCCCCAGGGGGTGAACACTGAAGCTTTCTTT; cdr3_aa: CASSPQGVNTEAFF
clone_size: -; v_call: TRBV28; j_call: TRBJ2-2; d_call: -; cdr3_nt: TGTGCCAGCAGGGGGGGCACCGGGGAGCTGTTTTTT; cdr3_aa: CASRGGTGELFF
clone_size: -; v_call: TRBV10-3; j_call: TRBJ2-7; d_call: -; cdr3_nt: TGTGCCACGGAGCCGGGACAAATGGGGGAGCAGTACTTC; cdr3_aa: CATEPGQMGEQYF
clone_size: -; v_call: TRBV5-4; j_call: TRBJ2-3; d_call: TRBD2; cdr3_nt: TGTGCCAGCAGCGGACGGGCTAGCGGGAGCGGGATAGATACGCAGTATTTT; cdr3_aa: CASSGRASGSGIDTQYF
clone_size: -; v_call: TRBV6-5; j_call: TRBJ2-7; d_call: -; cdr3_nt: TGTGCCAGCAGTAGGTTGGACCTACGGGGCGAGCAGTACTTC; cdr3_aa: CASSRLDLRGEQYF